The T cell receptor (beta chain) under discussion was sequenced for a study of blood T cell repertoires in COVID-19. At the level of the study: Specimens from acute and convalescent COVID-19 originated in the United States, Italy and Spain.

Authors' processing steps: Reference gene primer amplification in the assay estimated nucleated cell counts. Method: immunoSEQ multiplex PCR; TCRdb's copy keeps in-frame clones and lacks some. That table gives V, J and clone size, and the DNA gave D and trimming. The sample has 70,000 to 85,000 clones; roughly 87% are singletons. Trimming took off 0 bases at V and 7 bases at J, with 12 bases between the two ends. Germline values: CDR1 KGHSH, CDR2 LQKENI. The CDR3 runs 15 residues. The sequenced sample consisted of peripheral blood. The chain links TRBV18 to TRBJ1-4; a weak D match, TRBD1 (5 bases). This sequence originates from a man older than 75 with acute or convalescent COVID-19. Here the CDR3 reads CASSPPSGSSEKLFF. Here the CDR3 DNA reads TGTGCCAGCTCACCACCCTCAGGGTCGAGTGAAAAACTGTTTTTT.